This section outlines one T cell receptor beta chain sequence together with its context. What it binds is not known. As for the donors, each was a healthy bone marrow donor. Nominally healthy donors provided the samples, though records likely missed some immune exposures. This CDR3 has 15 amino acids. Germline trimming cut 6 bases from V and 4 bases from J; bases unmatched to any gene: 9. Germline values: CDR1 MNHNS, CDR2 SASEGT. 60 Vbeta and 13 Jbeta primers were used in PCR. Some clones are missing from TCRdb's copy, which holds only in-frame ones; the method was immunoSEQ multiplex PCR. This sample has 90,000 to 120,000 clones, with approximately 80% found just once. This entry is derived from a study of cytomegalovirus exposure and HLA in healthy donors. The overall study: Unique TCRs numbering 75 million to 95 million, obtained from HLA-typed donors, made up an early data release.

Whole-study findings and limits: The CMV antigen specificity of a few CMV-associated chains was confirmed through in vitro analysis.

This TCR came from a male donor in good health and CMV-seronegative. The chain employs TRBV6-1 and TRBJ2-5; 9 bases align to TRBD2. Sequenced material: PBMCs. The CDR3 loop reads CASRVSGSLSETQYF. DNA for the CDR3: TGTGCCAGCAGAGTTAGCGGGAGTTTGTCAGAGACCCAGTACTTC.